The rows below give T cell receptor beta chains drawn from one sample of a study of PD-1 and CTLA-4 blockade in melanoma. Only in-frame clones appear in the TCRdb table, and some are missing; sequencing was by immunoSEQ multiplex PCR. This sample has about 29,000 clones, with approximately 88% found just once. The material was CD8+ T cells from peripheral blood, obtained before anti-PD-1 treatment. Every receptor here comes from a human donor with melanoma. Both conserved end residues are part of each CDR3. Each record gives: V gene, D gene, clone size, CDR3 length, J gene, CDR3 protein, CDR3 DNA. A D gene is named only where the DNA matches it firmly. The size entry is marked missing in some rows and otherwise reads once, few, many or a size class.

TRBV4-2	NA	NA	14	TRBJ2-4	CASSPEVGVSIQYF	TGTGCCAGCAGCCCCGAGGTGGGAGTTAGCATTCAGTACTTC
TRBV6-5	NA	NA	13	TRBJ2-5	CASTWTEKETQYF	TGTGCCAGCACCTGGACGGAGAAGGAGACCCAGTACTTC
TRBV2	NA	NA	14	TRBJ2-7	CASRPGPESYEQYF	TGTGCCAGCAGACCGGGACCTGAATCCTACGAGCAGTACTTC
TRBV6-1	NA	NA	14	TRBJ1-1	CASSEGPENTEAFF	TGTGCCAGCAGTGAAGGCCCGGAGAACACTGAAGCTTTCTTT
TRBV5-8	TRBD1	NA	16	TRBJ2-3	CASSYARDRDTDTQYF	TGTGCCAGCAGTTATGCCCGGGACAGGGACACAGATACGCAGTATTTT
TRBV27	NA	NA	13	TRBJ2-3	CASRDPSTDTQYF	TGTGCCAGCAGAGACCCTAGCACAGATACGCAGTATTTT
TRBV7-9	NA	NA	16	TRBJ1-5	CASSLETGYSNQPQHF	TGTGCCAGCAGCTTAGAGACAGGTTATAGCAATCAGCCCCAGCATTTT
TRBV15	NA	NA	14	TRBJ2-5	CATSRDREWETQYF	TGTGCCACCAGCAGAGATCGAGAATGGGAGACCCAGTACTTC
TRBV12-3/TRBV12-4	NA	NA	13	TRBJ2-7	CASSRISSYEQYF	TGTGCCAGCAGCCGCATTAGCTCCTACGAGCAGTACTTC
TRBV15	TRBD1	NA	15	TRBJ1-5	CATSQTTGGFQPQHF	TGTGCCACCAGCCAAACGACAGGGGGGTTCCAGCCCCAGCATTTT
TRBV21-1	NA	NA	19	TRBJ2-1	CASSKASGRDEVGHNEQFF	TGTGCCAGCAGCAAGGCTAGCGGGAGGGATGAGGTCGGGCACAATGAGCAGTTCTTC
TRBV18	NA	NA	15	TRBJ2-1	CASSPAPLEYDEQFF	TGTGCCAGCTCACCAGCTCCACTAGAATACGATGAGCAGTTCTTC
TRBV4-1	NA	NA	14	TRBJ2-2	CASSQGPPRGELFF	TGCGCCAGCAGCCAAGGACCCCCTCGGGGGGAGCTGTTTTTT
TRBV27	NA	NA	15	TRBJ1-6	CASSLDSTDSSPLHF	TGTGCCAGCAGTTTAGATTCGACAGATAGTTCACCCCTCCACTTT
TRBV3-1/TRBV3-2	NA	NA	13	TRBJ2-2	CASSQEWTGELFF	TGTGCCAGCAGCCAAGAATGGACCGGGGAGCTGTTTTTT
TRBV29-1	NA	NA	13	TRBJ1-2	CSVEGGDDYGYTF	TGCAGCGTTGAGGGGGGGGACGACTATGGCTACACCTTC
TRBV5-4	TRBD1	NA	15	TRBJ1-2	CASSSWTGGHYGYTF	TGTGCCAGCAGCTCTTGGACAGGGGGACACTATGGCTACACCTTC
TRBV6-5	NA	once	15	TRBJ2-3	CASSYGATSTDTQYF	TGTGCCAGCAGTTACGGGGCTACTAGCACAGATACGCAGTATTTT
TRBV27	TRBD1	NA	16	TRBJ1-5	CASSARTGGSNQPQHF	TGTGCCAGCAGTGCTCGGACAGGGGGTAGCAATCAGCCCCAGCATTTT
TRBV6-5	NA	once	13	TRBJ1-1	CASSWKGETEAFF	TGTGCCAGCAGTTGGAAGGGGGAAACTGAAGCTTTCTTT
TRBV15	NA	NA	13	TRBJ2-7	CATSQGTHYEQYF	TGTGCCACCAGCCAAGGGACACACTACGAGCAGTACTTC
TRBV12-3/TRBV12-4	TRBD1	NA	12	TRBJ2-7	CASTGQDHEQYF	TGTGCCAGCACGGGACAGGACCACGAGCAGTACTTC
TRBV30	TRBD1	NA	14	TRBJ1-4	CAWSPGRGQEKLFF	TGTGCCTGGAGCCCGGGGAGGGGGCAGGAAAAACTGTTTTTT
TRBV7-9	TRBD1	NA	15	TRBJ2-6	CASSPRTGRANVLTF	TGTGCCAGCAGCCCCCGGACAGGGAGGGCCAACGTCCTGACTTTC
TRBV30	TRBD1	NA	12	TRBJ1-2	CAWGQGANGYTF	TGTGCCTGGGGACAGGGGGCGAATGGCTACACCTTC
TRBV27	NA	NA	14	TRBJ2-7	CASSSGPLRYEQYF	TGTGCCAGCAGTTCAGGGCCTCTAAGATACGAGCAGTACTTC
TRBV7-2	NA	NA	14	TRBJ1-3	CASSPWTTGNTIYF	TGTGCCAGCAGCCCTTGGACAACCGGAAACACCATATATTTT
TRBV14	NA	NA	11	TRBJ2-7	CASSQAYEQYF	TGTGCCAGCAGCCAAGCTTACGAGCAGTACTTC
TRBV30	NA	once	11	TRBJ1-1	CAWRENTEAFF	TGTGCCTGGAGGGAGAACACTGAAGCTTTCTTT
TRBV27	NA	NA	14	TRBJ2-7	CASSLGTMTYEQYF	TGTGCCAGCAGTTTAGGGACGATGACCTACGAGCAGTACTTC
TRBV5-1	TRBD1	NA	14	TRBJ2-7	CASSMATGSYEQYF	TGCGCCAGCAGCATGGCGACAGGGTCCTACGAGCAGTACTTC
TRBV25-1	TRBD1	NA	13	TRBJ1-1	CASGTGGNTEAFF	TGTGCCAGCGGGACAGGGGGGAACACTGAAGCTTTCTTT
TRBV6-5	NA	NA	14	TRBJ2-7	CASSYRGTSYEQYF	TGTGCCAGCAGTTACAGGGGGACCTCCTACGAGCAGTACTTC
TRBV6-5	NA	NA	13	TRBJ1-2	CASSYQVNYGYTF	TGTGCCAGCAGTTACCAGGTGAACTATGGCTACACCTTC
TRBV21-1	NA	NA	13	TRBJ2-5	CATPGQGRETQYF	TGTGCCACCCCGGGACAGGGGCGAGAGACCCAGTACTTC
TRBV5-4	TRBD1	NA	15	TRBJ2-3	CASSFRTGSTDTQYF	TGTGCCAGCAGCTTCCGGACAGGGAGCACAGATACGCAGTATTTT
TRBV19	TRBD2	NA	14	TRBJ2-1	CASSVSGNYNEQFF	TGTGCCAGTAGTGTTAGCGGGAACTACAATGAGCAGTTCTTC